The 11 T cell receptor beta chains in this list originate from one sample, sequenced in a study of blood T cell repertoires in COVID-19 (dated by TCRdb to the early 2020s). Receptor amplification or capture employed the immunoSEQ multiplex PCR assay. TCRdb re-hosts the immuneACCESS table, in-frame sequences only. Its copies lack some clones; in the studies checked, an unresolved V gene accounts for under half of them, and the cause for the rest is not known. The sample table records about 300,000 clones; about four fifths of these occur just once. The top ten hold approximately 9% of the sample. Sequenced sample: peripheral blood. The source is a woman between 50 and 59 years old who had recovered from COVID-19.

The V and J genes are TRBV18 and TRBJ2-6; D gene unclear. This CDR3 contains 15 residues. V was cut by 5 bases and J by 1 base, with 9 bases left in between. The germline CDR1 and CDR2 sequences are KGHSH and LQKENI. The CDR3 nucleotides read TGTGCCAGCTCATTTGGGCAGTCTGGGGCCAACGTCCTGACTTTC. It yields the protein CASSFGQSGANVLTF.

The V and J genes are TRBV6-5 and TRBJ2-7; D unresolved. The V end lost 0 bases, the J end lost 6 bases, and 6 bases lay between the germline ends. CDR3 length: 12 amino acids. Looked up from germline, CDR1 is MNHEY and CDR2 is SVGAGI. The CDR3 reads CASSYSASEQYF. In DNA form, the CDR3 reads TGTGCCAGCAGTTACTCTGCCAGCGAGCAGTACTTC.

The chain has TRBV28 and TRBJ1-3, with a possible D match to TRBD1 (6 bases). This CDR3 has 18 residues. Germline V gene sequence: CDR1 MDHEN, CDR2 SYDVKM. V was pared by 3 bases and J by 1 base, with 19 bases between. CDR3 nucleotide sequence: TGTGCCAGCAGTTTTCTTGGGGGCAGGGCACGGTCTGGAAACACCATATATTTT. Its translation: CASSFLGGRARSGNTIYF.

The CDR3 is CASSLVSGSPLHF. CDR3 nucleotide sequence: TGTGCCAGCAGTTTAGTTTCAGGTTCACCCCTCCACTTT. The V call is TRBV27, the J call TRBJ1-6; D not resolved. CDR1 and CDR2 from the germline V gene are MNHEY and SMNVEV (reference sequence). The CDR3 sequence is 13 residues long. Trimming removed 2 bases at V and 9 bases at J, with 8 bases between.

J is TRBJ2-7 and V is TRBV4-3, with D possibly matching TRBD2 (6 bases). The germline V and J ends were trimmed by 0 bases and 5 bases, with 14 bases remaining between them. The CDR3 runs to 15 residues. CDR1 and CDR2 from the germline V gene are LGHNA and YSLEER. CDR3 protein: CASSQDLRETDEQYF. For the CDR3, the DNA is TGCGCCAGCAGCCAAGATCTACGGGAGACGGACGAGCAGTACTTC.

This rearrangement joins TRBV3-1 (or the pseudogene TRBV3-2) to TRBJ2-5; D remains unclear. CDR1 is LGHDT, CDR2 YNNKEL, per germline (reference sequence). The CDR3 is made up of 16 amino acids. Between the trimmed V and J ends, which lost 0 bases and 2 bases, there was a span of 13 bases. CDR3 amino acids: CASSQDPGSLQETQYF. CDR3 nucleotide sequence: TGTGCCAGCAGCCAAGATCCAGGATCACTTCAAGAGACCCAGTACTTC.

The rearrangement joins TRBV14 to TRBJ1-1; D is possibly TRBD1 (5 bases). CDR1 is SGHDN, CDR2 FVKESK, per germline. The CDR3 consists of 13 residues. The germline V and J ends were trimmed by 1 base and 11 bases, with 14 bases remaining between them. This CDR3 reads CASSQGRVESAFF. CDR3 DNA sequence: TGTGCCAGCAGCCAAGGCAGGGTAGAAAGCGCTTTCTTT. Together with reference TRBV14 and TRBJ1-1, the CDR3 gives the full variable domain: EAGVTQFPSHSVIEKGQTVTLRCDPISGHDNLYWYRRVMGKEIKFLLHFVKESKQDESGMPNNRFLAERTGGTYSTLKVQPAELEDSGVYFCASSQGRVESAFFGQGTRLTVV.

This CDR3 reads CASSKQGGDTEAFF. As DNA, the CDR3 is TGTGCCAGTAGTAAACAGGGAGGGGACACTGAAGCTTTCTTT. This rearrangement joins TRBV19 to TRBJ1-1; D is perhaps TRBD1 (6 bases). Germline V CDR1 and CDR2: LNHDA, SQIVND (reference sequence). This CDR3 spans 14 amino acids. V was pared by 4 bases and J by 3 bases, with 12 bases between. The variable domain in full, completed from reference TRBV19 and TRBJ1-1, reads DGGITQSPKYLFRKEGQNVTLSCEQNLNHDAMYWYRQDPGQGLRLIYYSQIVNDFQKGDIAEGYSVSREKKESFPLTVTSAQKNPTAFYLCASSKQGGDTEAFFGQGTRLTVV.

The chain employs TRBV7-9 and TRBJ1-1; D ambiguous. The CDR3 covers 15 residues. Germline V gene data show CDR1 as SEHNR and CDR2 as FQNEAQ (reference sequence). V was clipped by 1 base and J by 5 bases, with 14 bases between them. The CDR3 sequence: CASSLGGIEGTEAFF. CDR3 sequence (DNA): TGTGCCAGCAGCTTAGGGGGTATTGAGGGAACTGAAGCTTTCTTT. The entire variable domain, with the rest obtained from reference TRBV7-9 and TRBJ1-1, is as follows: DTGVSQNPRHKITKRGQNVTFRCDPISEHNRLYWYRQTLGQGPEFLTYFQNEAQLEKSRLLSDRFSAERPKGSFSTLEIQRTEQGDSAMYLCASSLGGIEGTEAFFGQGTRLTVV.

The chain couples TRBV9 to TRBJ2-2; a weak D match, TRBD1 (6 bases). This CDR3 has 13 amino acids. With 3 bases removed from V and 6 bases from J, the gap between germline ends came to 9 bases. The V gene's germline CDR1 is SGDLS and CDR2 YYNGEE. The CDR3 sequence: CASSDRVAGELFF. As DNA, the CDR3 is TGTGCCAGCAGCGACAGGGTCGCCGGGGAGCTGTTTTTT.

The chain joins TRBV6-5 to TRBJ1-1; 8 nucleotides agree with TRBD1. CDR1 is MNHEY and CDR2 is SVGAGI in the germline V gene. The ends lost 5 bases at V and 2 bases at J; junction bases unmatched: 7. This CDR3 comprises 15 residues. CDR3 nucleotides: TGTGCCAGCAGTCTCGCAGGGGGCTTTAACACTGAAGCTTTCTTT. Translated, it gives CASSLAGGFNTEAFF.